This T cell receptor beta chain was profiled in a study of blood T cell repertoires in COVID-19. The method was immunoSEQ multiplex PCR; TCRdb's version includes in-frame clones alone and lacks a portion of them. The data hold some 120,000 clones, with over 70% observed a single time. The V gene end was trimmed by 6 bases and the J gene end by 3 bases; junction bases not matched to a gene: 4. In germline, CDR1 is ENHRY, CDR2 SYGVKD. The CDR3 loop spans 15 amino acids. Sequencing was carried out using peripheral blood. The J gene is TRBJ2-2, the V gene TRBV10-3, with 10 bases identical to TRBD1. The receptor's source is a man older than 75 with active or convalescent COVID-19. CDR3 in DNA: TGTGCCATCAGGACAGGGGGCGCGGACACCGGGGAGCTGTTTTTT. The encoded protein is CAIRTGGADTGELFF.